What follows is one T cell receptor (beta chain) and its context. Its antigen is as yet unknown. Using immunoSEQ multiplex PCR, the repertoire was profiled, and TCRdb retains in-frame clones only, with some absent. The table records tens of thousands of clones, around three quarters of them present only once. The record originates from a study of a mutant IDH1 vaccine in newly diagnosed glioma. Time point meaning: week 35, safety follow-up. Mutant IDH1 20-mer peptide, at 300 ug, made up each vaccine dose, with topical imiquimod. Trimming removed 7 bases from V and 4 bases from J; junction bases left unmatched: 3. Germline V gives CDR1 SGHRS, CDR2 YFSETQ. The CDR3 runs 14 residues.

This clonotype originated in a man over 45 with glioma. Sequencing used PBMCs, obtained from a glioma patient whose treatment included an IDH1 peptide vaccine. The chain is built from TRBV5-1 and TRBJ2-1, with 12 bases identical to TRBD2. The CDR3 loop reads CASGTSGGYNEQFF. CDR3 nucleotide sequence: TGCGCCAGCGGAACTAGCGGGGGGTACAATGAGCAGTTCTTC.